This is a list of T cell receptor beta chains from one sample in a study of CD8+ T cells in alopecia areata. Clones were read by immunoSEQ multiplex PCR, and TCRdb kept only the in-frame ones, dropping some. Of approximately 210,000 clones detected, approximately 65% appear once; the ten largest clones hold 0.95% to 1.5%. Sequenced material: CD4+ T cells sorted from blood, taken between weeks 43 and 45, from a patient treated with tofacitinib. All receptors come from a human donor with alopecia areata. Each CDR3 is given with its conserved first and last residue. D genes are given only for firm matches. Clone size is not always given. Where it is, it says once, few, many or a class for expanded clones.

size	D	V	J	DNA	CDR3
.	TRBD2	TRBV7-2	TRBJ2-1	TGTGCCAGCAGCTTATCCCGACTAGCGGGGACCAATGAGCAGTTCTTC	CASSLSRLAGTNEQFF
once	.	TRBV2	TRBJ2-1	TGTGCCAGCAGTGAAGTGGTTCATGAGCAGTTCTTC	CASSEVVHEQFF
.	.	TRBV9	TRBJ1-2	TGTGCCAGCAGCTTTACCGGGACTTCGGACTATGGCTACACCTTC	CASSFTGTSDYGYTF
few	TRBD2	TRBV6-5	TRBJ2-1	TGTGCCAGCAGTTTAGTCCCCACTAGCGGGTACAATGAGCAGTTCTTC	CASSLVPTSGYNEQFF
.	.	TRBV30	TRBJ1-3	TGTGCCTGGAGTGGCCGATGGGGCTCTGGAAACACCATATATTTT	CAWSGRWGSGNTIYF
few	TRBD1	TRBV25-1	TRBJ1-2	TGTGCCAGCAGAGGACAGGGGGTGAGTGGCTACACCTTC	CASRGQGVSGYTF
.	TRBD1	TRBV15	TRBJ2-1	TGTGCCACCAGCAGAGAGAGGACAGGGACCTTAAATGAGCAGTTCTTC	CATSRERTGTLNEQFF
.	.	TRBV7-6	TRBJ1-1	TGTGCCAGCAGCTTAGAAGCACTTATGAACACTGAAGCTTTCTTT	CASSLEALMNTEAFF
.	TRBD1	TRBV30	TRBJ1-4	TGTGCCTGGAGCGACAAATACAGGGGGCTCGGTGAAAAACTGTTTTTT	CAWSDKYRGLGEKLFF
few	.	TRBV29-1	TRBJ2-3	TGCAGCGCCGGACTGACCAGCACAGATACGCAGTATTTT	CSAGLTSTDTQYF